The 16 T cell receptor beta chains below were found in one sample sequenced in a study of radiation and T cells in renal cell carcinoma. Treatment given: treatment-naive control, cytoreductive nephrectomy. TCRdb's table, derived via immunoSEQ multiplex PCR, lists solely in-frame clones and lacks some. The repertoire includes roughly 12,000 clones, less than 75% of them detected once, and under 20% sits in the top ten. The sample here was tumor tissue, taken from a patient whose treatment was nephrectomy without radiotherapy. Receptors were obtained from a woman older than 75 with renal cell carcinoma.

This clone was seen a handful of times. CDR3 coding DNA: TGCAGCGTTAGTTTACAGGGGGACACTGAAGCTTTCTTT. Protein product: CSVSLQGDTEAFF. The chain carries TRBV29-1 and TRBJ1-1; 8 nucleotides line up with TRBD1. CDR3 length: 13 residues. Looked up from germline, CDR1 is SQVTM and CDR2 is ANQGSEA. The junction had 5 bases not matched to a gene; V was cut back by 5 bases and J by 3 bases.

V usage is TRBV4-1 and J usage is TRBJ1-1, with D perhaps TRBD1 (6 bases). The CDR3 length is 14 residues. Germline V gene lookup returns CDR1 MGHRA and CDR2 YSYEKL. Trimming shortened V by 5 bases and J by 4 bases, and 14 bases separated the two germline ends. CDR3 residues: CASSVHQGSTEAFF. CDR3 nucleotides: TGCGCCAGCAGCGTGCACCAGGGGAGCACTGAAGCTTTCTTT.

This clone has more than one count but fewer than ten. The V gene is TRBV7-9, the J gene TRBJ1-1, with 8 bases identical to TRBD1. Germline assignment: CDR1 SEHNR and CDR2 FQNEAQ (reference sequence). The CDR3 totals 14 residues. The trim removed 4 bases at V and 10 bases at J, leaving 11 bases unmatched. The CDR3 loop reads CASSYGQGASGAFF. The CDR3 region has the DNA TGTGCCAGCAGCTACGGACAGGGAGCTTCTGGAGCTTTCTTT.

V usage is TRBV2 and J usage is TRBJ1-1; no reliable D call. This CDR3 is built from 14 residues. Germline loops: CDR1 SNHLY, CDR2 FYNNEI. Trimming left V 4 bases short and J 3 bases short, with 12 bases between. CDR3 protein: CASSGGSRDTEAFF. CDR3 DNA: TGTGCCAGCAGTGGGGGTTCTAGAGACACTGAAGCTTTCTTT.

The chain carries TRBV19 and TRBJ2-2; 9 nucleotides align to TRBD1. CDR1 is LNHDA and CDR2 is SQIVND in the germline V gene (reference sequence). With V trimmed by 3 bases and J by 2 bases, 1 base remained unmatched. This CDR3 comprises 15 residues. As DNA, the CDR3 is TGTGCCAGTAGTATGGACAGGGGCAACACCGGGGAGCTGTTTTTT. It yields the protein CASSMDRGNTGELFF.

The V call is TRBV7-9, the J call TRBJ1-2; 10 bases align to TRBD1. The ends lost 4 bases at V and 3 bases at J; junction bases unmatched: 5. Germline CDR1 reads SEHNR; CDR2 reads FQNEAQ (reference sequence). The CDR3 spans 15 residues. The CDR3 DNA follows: TGTGCCAGCAGCTCGACCGGGACAGGGGACTATGGCTACACCTTC. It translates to CASSSTGTGDYGYTF.

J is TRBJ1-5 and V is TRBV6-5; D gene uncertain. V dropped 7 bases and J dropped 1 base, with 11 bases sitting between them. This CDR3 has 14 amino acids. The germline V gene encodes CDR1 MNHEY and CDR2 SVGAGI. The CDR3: CASTAGLSNQPQHF. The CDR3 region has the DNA TGTGCCAGCACGGCAGGCTTAAGCAATCAGCCCCAGCATTTT.

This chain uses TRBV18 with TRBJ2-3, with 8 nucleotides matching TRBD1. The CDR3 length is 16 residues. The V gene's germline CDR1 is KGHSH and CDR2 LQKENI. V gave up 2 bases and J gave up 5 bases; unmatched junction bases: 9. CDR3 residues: CASSPAQGALGDTQYF. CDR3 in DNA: TGTGCCAGCTCACCAGCTCAGGGGGCGCTCGGAGATACGCAGTATTTT.

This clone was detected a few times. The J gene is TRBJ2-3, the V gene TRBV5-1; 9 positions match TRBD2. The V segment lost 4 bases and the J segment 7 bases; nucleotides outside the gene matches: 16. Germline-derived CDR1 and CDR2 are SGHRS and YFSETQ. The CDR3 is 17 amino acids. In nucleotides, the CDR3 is TGCGCCAGCAGCGACGATAGCGGGGGCGGACTATTTAATACGCAGTATTTT. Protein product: CASSDDSGGGLFNTQYF.

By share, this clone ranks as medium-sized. The CDR3 region is CASSSSVSVNTIYF. CDR3 DNA: TGTGCCAGCAGTTCTTCAGTCTCAGTAAACACCATATATTTT. The chain combines TRBV2 with TRBJ1-3; D is ambiguous. This CDR3 region has 14 residues. Germline-derived CDR1 and CDR2 are SNHLY and FYNNEI. V was cut by 5 bases and J by 6 bases, with 14 bases left in between.

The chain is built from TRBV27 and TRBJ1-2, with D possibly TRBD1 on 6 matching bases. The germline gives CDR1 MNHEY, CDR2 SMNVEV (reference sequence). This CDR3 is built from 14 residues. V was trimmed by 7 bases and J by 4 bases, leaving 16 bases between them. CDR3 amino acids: CASTSGDLSYGYTF. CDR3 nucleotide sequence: TGTGCCAGCACCTCAGGGGATTTGAGCTATGGCTACACCTTC.

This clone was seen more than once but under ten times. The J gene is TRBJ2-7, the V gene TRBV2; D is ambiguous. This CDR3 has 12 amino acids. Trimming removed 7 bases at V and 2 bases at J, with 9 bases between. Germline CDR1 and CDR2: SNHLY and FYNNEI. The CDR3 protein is CASTSETYEQYF. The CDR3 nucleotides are TGTGCCAGCACTTCGGAAACCTACGAGCAGTACTTC.

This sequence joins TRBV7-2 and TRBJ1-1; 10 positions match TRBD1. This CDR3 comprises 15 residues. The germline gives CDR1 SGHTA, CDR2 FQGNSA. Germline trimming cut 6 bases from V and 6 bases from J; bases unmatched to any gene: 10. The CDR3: CASRARGDRGAEAFF. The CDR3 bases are TGTGCCAGCAGAGCTAGGGGGGACAGGGGAGCTGAAGCTTTCTTT.

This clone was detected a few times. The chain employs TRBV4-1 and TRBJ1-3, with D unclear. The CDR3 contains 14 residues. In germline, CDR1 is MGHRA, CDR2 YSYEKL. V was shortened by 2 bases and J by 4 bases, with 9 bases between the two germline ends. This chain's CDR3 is CASSQIGSGNTIYF. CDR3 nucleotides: TGCGCCAGCAGCCAAATAGGGTCCGGAAACACCATATATTTT.

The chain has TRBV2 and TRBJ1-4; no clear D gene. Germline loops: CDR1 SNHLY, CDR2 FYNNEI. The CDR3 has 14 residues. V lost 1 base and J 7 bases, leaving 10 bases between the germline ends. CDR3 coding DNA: TGTGCCAGCAGTGAAGGGCATGCCGGTGAAAAACTGTTTTTT. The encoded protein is CASSEGHAGEKLFF.

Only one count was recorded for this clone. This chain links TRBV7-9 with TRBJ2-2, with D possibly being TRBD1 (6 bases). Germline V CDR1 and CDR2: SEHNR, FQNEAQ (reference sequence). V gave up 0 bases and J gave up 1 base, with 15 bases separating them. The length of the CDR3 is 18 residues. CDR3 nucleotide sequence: TGTGCCAGCAGCTTAGCCTCTTCAGGGGCCAAGAACACCGGGGAGCTGTTTTTT. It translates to CASSLASSGAKNTGELFF. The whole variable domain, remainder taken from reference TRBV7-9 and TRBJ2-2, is DTGVSQNPRHKITKRGQNVTFRCDPISEHNRLYWYRQTLGQGPEFLTYFQNEAQLEKSRLLSDRFSAERPKGSFSTLEIQRTEQGDSAMYLCASSLASSGAKNTGELFFGEGSRLTVL.